These T cell receptor beta chains were read from a single sample in a study of shared clonotypes between healthy human individuals. Sequencing used immunoSEQ multiplex PCR; TCRdb keeps in-frame clones, though not all of them. Of over 2 million clones listed, about 95% are singletons. The sequenced sample consisted of naive CD8+ T cells sorted from blood. These receptors originate from a man younger than 30 in good health. Both conserved end residues are part of each CDR3. D genes are given only for firm matches. Where a row states a size, it is once, few, many or the class of an expanded clone; other rows omit it.

D gene	V gene	J gene	clone size	CDR3 length	CDR3 protein	CDR3 DNA
NA	TRBV9	TRBJ1-6	NA	14	CASSTSGGGSPLHF	TGTGCCAGCAGCACCTCTGGGGGTGGGTCACCCCTCCACTTT
NA	TRBV5-6	TRBJ2-3	NA	17	CASSLYRDGLGSDTQYF	TGTGCCAGCAGCTTGTACCGGGACGGATTGGGCTCAGATACGCAGTATTTT
NA	TRBV9	TRBJ1-2	NA	13	CASSVGANYGYTF	TGTGCCAGCAGCGTGGGCGCGAACTATGGCTACACCTTC
TRBD1	TRBV4-3	TRBJ2-7	NA	14	CASSPGQGSYEQYF	TGCGCCAGCAGCCCGGGACAGGGGAGCTACGAGCAGTACTTC
TRBD2	TRBV9	TRBJ2-7	NA	18	CASSVGPGTSGALYEQYF	TGTGCCAGCAGCGTAGGCCCAGGGACTAGCGGGGCTCTCTACGAGCAGTACTTC
TRBD1	TRBV30	TRBJ2-7	NA	14	CAWSAPGQGNEQYF	TGTGCCTGGAGTGCCCCGGGACAGGGGAACGAGCAGTACTTC
NA	TRBV6-5	TRBJ1-4	once	14	CASSRTAPNEKLFF	TGTGCCAGCAGTCGGACAGCCCCTAATGAAAAACTGTTTTTT
NA	TRBV7-2	TRBJ2-2	NA	18	CASSLAVVYGRGTGELFF	TGTGCCAGCAGCTTAGCGGTTGTCTATGGGCGCGGCACCGGGGAGCTGTTTTTT
TRBD1	TRBV27	TRBJ1-2	NA	13	CASSAGTGTGYTF	TGTGCCAGCAGTGCTGGGACAGGGACTGGCTACACCTTC
NA	TRBV13	TRBJ2-2	NA	14	CASSSDRNTGELFF	TGTGCCAGCAGCTCGGACAGGAACACCGGGGAGCTGTTTTTT
NA	TRBV18	TRBJ1-2	NA	12	CASQGTVEGYTF	TGTGCCAGCCAGGGAACGGTAGAAGGCTACACCTTC
NA	TRBV4-3	TRBJ2-3	NA	13	CASSLSQTDTQYF	TGCGCCAGCAGCCTGTCCCAGACAGATACGCAGTATTTT
TRBD2	TRBV18	TRBJ2-7	NA	14	CASSIAGVPYEQYF	TGTGCCAGCTCAATAGCGGGAGTGCCGTACGAGCAGTACTTC
NA	TRBV9	TRBJ1-1	NA	12	CASRGLNTEAFF	TGTGCCAGCAGGGGCCTTAACACTGAAGCTTTCTTT
NA	TRBV5-4	TRBJ2-5	NA	14	CASTQGGLEETQYF	TGTGCCAGCACCCAGGGGGGCTTGGAGGAGACCCAGTACTTC
NA	TRBV2	TRBJ2-7	NA	15	CASVNGAATSYEQYF	TGTGCCAGCGTAAACGGGGCGGCGACCTCCTACGAGCAGTACTTC
NA	TRBV10-3	TRBJ2-7	NA	16	CAISESTEGSLYEQYF	TGTGCCATCAGTGAGTCGACTGAGGGATCTCTCTACGAGCAGTACTTC
NA	TRBV6-1	TRBJ2-7	NA	16	CASSEELYGDRYEQYF	TGTGCCAGCAGTGAAGAGCTATATGGGGACCGCTACGAGCAGTACTTC
NA	TRBV6-6	TRBJ2-1	NA	11	CASSPGHEQFF	TGTGCCAGCAGCCCGGGCCATGAGCAGTTCTTC
TRBD2	TRBV5-4	TRBJ2-3	NA	16	CASSPPIAGDRDTQYF	TGTGCCAGCAGCCCGCCCATAGCGGGAGATAGAGATACGCAGTATTTT
NA	TRBV6-1	TRBJ2-1	NA	14	CASSATGTYNEQFF	TGTGCCAGCAGTGCAACAGGGACCTACAATGAGCAGTTCTTC
NA	TRBV7-8	TRBJ1-2	NA	15	CASSLVSEQIYGYTF	TGTGCCAGCAGCTTAGTTTCGGAGCAAATCTATGGCTACACCTTC
TRBD1	TRBV2	TRBJ1-1	NA	15	CASGDRGEGNTEAFF	TGTGCCAGCGGGGACAGGGGAGAAGGTAACACTGAAGCTTTCTTT
NA	TRBV11-2	TRBJ2-7	NA	14	CASSPGDGSYEQYF	TGTGCCAGCAGCCCGGGGGACGGCTCCTACGAGCAGTACTTC
NA	TRBV9	TRBJ2-7	NA	14	CASSVSSNSYEQYF	TGTGCCAGCAGCGTTTCTAGTAACTCCTACGAGCAGTACTTC
TRBD1	TRBV5-1	TRBJ1-1	NA	17	CASSLATWAGGNTEAFF	TGCGCCAGCAGCTTGGCCACGTGGGCAGGGGGAAACACTGAAGCTTTCTTT
NA	TRBV4-3	TRBJ2-3	NA	15	CASSQEALGPDTQYF	TGCGCCAGCAGCCAAGAGGCGTTAGGTCCGGATACGCAGTATTTT
NA	TRBV27	TRBJ1-5	NA	14	CASSYSTGNQPQHF	TGTGCCAGCAGTTATTCGACGGGAAATCAGCCCCAGCATTTT
NA	TRBV30	TRBJ2-2	many	14	CAWSESRITGELFF	TGTGCCTGGAGTGAGTCCAGGATAACCGGGGAGCTGTTTTTT
NA	TRBV9	TRBJ2-7	NA	15	CASSVGGERNYEQYF	TGTGCCAGCAGCGTAGGAGGGGAACGCAATTACGAGCAGTACTTC